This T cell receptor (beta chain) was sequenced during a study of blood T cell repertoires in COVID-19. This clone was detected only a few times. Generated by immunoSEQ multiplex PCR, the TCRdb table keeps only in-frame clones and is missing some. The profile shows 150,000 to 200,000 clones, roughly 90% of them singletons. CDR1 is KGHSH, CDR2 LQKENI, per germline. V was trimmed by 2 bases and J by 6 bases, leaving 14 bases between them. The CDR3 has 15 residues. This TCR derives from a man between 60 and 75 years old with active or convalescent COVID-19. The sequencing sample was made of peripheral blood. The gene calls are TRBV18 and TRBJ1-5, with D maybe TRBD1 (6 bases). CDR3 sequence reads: CASSPTTGSGQPQHF. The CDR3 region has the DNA TGTGCCAGCTCACCAACCACAGGGTCCGGTCAGCCCCAGCATTTT.